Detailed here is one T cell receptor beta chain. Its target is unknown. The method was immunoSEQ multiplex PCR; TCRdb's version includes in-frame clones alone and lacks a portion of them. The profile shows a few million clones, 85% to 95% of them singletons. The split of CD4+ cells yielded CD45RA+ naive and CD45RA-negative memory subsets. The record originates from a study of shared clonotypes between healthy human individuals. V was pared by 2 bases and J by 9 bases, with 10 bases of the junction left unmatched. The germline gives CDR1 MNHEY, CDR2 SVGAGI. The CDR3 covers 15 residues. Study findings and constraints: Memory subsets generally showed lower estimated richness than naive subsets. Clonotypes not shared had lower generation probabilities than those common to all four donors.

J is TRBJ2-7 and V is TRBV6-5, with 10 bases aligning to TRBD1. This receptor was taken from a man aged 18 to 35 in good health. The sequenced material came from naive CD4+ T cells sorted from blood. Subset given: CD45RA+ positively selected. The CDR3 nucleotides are TGTGCCAGCAGTTACGAGAGACAGGGGGCCTGGGGGCAGTACTTC. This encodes CASSYERQGAWGQYF.